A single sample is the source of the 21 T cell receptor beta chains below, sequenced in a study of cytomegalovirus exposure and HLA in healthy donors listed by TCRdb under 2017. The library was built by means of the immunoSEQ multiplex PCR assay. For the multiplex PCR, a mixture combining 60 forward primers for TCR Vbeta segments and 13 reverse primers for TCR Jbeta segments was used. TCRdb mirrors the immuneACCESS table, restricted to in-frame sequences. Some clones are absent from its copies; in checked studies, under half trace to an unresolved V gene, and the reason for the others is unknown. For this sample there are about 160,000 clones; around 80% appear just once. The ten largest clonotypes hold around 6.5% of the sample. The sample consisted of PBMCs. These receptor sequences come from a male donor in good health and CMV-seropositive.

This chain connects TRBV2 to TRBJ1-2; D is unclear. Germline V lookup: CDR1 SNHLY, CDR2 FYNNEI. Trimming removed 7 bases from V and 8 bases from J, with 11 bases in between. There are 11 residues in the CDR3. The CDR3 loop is CASMESLGYTF. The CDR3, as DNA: TGTGCCAGCATGGAGTCACTAGGCTACACCTTC.

CDR3 residues: CASSLAGSLYSPLHF. The CDR3 nucleotides are TGCGCCAGCAGCTTGGCAGGATCGCTTTATTCACCCCTCCACTTT. The J gene is TRBJ1-6, the V gene TRBV5-1, with no clear D. CDR1 is SGHRS and CDR2 is YFSETQ in the germline V gene. The CDR3 is 15 amino acids. Trimming left V 0 bases short and J 8 bases short, with 12 bases between.

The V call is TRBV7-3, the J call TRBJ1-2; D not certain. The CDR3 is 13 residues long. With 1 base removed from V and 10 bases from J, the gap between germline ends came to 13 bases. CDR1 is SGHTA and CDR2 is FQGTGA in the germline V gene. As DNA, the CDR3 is TGTGCCAGCAGCTTAAACTCAGGTCTGGCCTACACCTTC. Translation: CASSLNSGLAYTF.

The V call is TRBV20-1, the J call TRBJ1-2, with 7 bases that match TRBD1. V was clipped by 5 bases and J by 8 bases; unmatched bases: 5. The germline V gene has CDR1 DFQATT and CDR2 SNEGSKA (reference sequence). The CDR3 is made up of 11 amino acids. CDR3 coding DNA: TGCAGTGCTCACACAGGGGTCGGCTACACCTTC. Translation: CSAHTGVGYTF.

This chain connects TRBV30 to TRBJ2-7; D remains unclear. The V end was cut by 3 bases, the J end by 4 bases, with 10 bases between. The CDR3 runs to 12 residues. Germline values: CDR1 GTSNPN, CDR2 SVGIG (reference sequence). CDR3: CAWSTFYYEQYF. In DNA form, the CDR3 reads TGTGCCTGGAGCACATTTTATTACGAGCAGTACTTC.

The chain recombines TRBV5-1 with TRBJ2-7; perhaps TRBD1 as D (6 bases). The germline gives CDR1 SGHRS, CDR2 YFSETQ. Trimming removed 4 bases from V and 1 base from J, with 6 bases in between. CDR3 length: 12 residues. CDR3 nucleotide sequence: TGCGCCAGCAGCAGGGGGTCCTACGAGCAGTACTTC. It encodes CASSRGSYEQYF.

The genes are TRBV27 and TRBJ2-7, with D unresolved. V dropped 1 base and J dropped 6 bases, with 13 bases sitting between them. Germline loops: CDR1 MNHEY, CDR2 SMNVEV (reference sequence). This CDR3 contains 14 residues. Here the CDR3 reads CASSLFSQASEQYF. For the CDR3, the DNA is TGTGCCAGCAGTTTATTTTCCCAGGCCTCCGAGCAGTACTTC.

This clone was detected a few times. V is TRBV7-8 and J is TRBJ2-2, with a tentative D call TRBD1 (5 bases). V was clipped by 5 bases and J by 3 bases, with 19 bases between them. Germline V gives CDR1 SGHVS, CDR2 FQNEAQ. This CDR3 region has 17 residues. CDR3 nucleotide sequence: TGTGCCAGCAGCCGAATAAGAAATAGGGGTGACACCGGGGAGCTGTTTTTT. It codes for CASSRIRNRGDTGELFF.

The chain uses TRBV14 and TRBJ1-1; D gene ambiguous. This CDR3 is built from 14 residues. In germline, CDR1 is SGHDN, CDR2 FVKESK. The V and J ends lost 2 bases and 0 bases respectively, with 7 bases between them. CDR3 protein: CASSQQHLNTEAFF. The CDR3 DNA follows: TGTGCCAGCAGCCAACAACACCTGAACACTGAAGCTTTCTTT.

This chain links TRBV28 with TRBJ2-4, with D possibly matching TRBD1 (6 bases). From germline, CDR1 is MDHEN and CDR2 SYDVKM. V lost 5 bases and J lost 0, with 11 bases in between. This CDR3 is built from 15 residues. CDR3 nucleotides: TGTGCCAGCAGTCGACAGGAACTAGCCAAAAACATTCAGTACTTC. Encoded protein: CASSRQELAKNIQYF.

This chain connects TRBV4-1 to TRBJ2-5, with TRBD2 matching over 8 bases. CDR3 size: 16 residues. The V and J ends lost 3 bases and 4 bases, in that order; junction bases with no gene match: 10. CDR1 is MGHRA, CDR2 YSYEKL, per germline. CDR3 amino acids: CASSQLAGPPRETQYF. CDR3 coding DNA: TGCGCCAGCAGCCAGTTAGCGGGGCCTCCCCGAGAGACCCAGTACTTC.

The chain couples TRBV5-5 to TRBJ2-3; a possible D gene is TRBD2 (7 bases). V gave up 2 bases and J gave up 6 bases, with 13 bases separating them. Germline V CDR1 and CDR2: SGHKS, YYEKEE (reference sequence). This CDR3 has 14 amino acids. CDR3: CASSFLGGRDTQYF. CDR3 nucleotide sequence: TGTGCCAGCAGCTTCCTGGGGGGGCGGGATACGCAGTATTTT.

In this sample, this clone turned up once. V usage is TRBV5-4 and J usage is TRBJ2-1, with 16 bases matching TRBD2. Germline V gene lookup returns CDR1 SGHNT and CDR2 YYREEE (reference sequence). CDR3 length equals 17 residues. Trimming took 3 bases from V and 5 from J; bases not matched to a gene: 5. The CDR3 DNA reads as TGTGCCAGCAGCTCGGGACTAGCGGGAGGGCCAAACAATGAGCAGTTCTTC. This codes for CASSSGLAGGPNNEQFF.

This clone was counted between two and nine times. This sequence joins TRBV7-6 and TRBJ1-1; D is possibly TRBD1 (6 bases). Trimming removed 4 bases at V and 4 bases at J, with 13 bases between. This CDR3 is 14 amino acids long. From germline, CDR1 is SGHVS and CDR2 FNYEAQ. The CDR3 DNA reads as TGTGCCAGCAGCTGGGGGGGGCTAGGCACTGAAGCTTTCTTT. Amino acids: CASSWGGLGTEAFF.

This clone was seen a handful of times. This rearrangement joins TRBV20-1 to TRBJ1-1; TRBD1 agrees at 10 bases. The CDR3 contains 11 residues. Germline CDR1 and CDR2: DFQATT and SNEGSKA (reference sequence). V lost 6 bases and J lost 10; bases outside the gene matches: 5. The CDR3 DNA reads TGCAGTGCAGGGACAGGGGAGGGAGCTTTCTTT. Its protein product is CSAGTGEGAFF.

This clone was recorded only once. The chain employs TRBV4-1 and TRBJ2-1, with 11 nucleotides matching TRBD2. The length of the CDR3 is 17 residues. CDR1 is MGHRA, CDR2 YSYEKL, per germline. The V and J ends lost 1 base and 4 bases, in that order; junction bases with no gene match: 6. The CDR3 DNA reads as TGCGCCAGCAGCCAAGCAAAGCTAGCGGGGGGATACAATGAGCAGTTCTTC. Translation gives CASSQAKLAGGYNEQFF.

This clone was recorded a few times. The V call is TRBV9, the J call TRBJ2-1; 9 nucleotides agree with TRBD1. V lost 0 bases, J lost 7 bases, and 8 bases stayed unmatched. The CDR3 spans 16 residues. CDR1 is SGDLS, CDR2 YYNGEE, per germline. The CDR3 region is CASSVAGTGFVNEQFF. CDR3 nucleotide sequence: TGTGCCAGCAGCGTAGCCGGGACAGGGTTCGTAAATGAGCAGTTCTTC. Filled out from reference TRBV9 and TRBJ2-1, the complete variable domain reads DSGVTQTPKHLITATGQRVTLRCSPRSGDLSVYWYQQSLDQGLQFLIQYYNGEERAKGNILERFSAQQFPDLHSELNLSSLELGDSALYFCASSVAGTGFVNEQFFGPGTRLTVL.

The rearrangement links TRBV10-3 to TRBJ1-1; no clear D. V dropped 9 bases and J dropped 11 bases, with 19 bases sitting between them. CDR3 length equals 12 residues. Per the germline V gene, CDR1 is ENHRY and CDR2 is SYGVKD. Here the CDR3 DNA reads TGTGCCATAACCTCTCCTCGCGGGTCGGCTTTCTTT. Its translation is CAITSPRGSAFF.

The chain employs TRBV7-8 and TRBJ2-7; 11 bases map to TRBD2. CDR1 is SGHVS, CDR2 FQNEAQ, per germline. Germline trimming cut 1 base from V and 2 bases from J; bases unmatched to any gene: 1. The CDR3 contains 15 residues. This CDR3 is CASSLGGLAAYEQYF. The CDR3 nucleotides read TGTGCCAGCAGCTTAGGGGGACTAGCGGCCTACGAGCAGTACTTC.

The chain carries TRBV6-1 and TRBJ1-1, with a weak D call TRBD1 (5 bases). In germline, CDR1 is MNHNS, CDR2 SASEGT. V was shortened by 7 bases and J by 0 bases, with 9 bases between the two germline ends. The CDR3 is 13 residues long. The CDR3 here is CASKRGMNTEAFF. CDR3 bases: TGTGCCAGCAAGCGGGGGATGAACACTGAAGCTTTCTTT.

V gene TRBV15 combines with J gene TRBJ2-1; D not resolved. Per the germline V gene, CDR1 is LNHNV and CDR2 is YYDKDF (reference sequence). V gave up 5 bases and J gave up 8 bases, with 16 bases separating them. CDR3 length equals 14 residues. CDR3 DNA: TGTGCCACCAGCGCTGGCCTCCGCGGCGATGAGCAGTTCTTC. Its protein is CATSAGLRGDEQFF.